This paragraph covers one T cell receptor beta chain sequence. The data originate from a study of blood T cell repertoires in COVID-19. Overall study: The United States, Italy and Spain supplied acute and convalescent COVID-19 samples. The analysed material was cDNA or gDNA that came from T cells, B-cell-depleted T cells, or PBMCs.

As originally analysed: Reference gene primer amplification gave estimated nucleated cell counts. This table comes from immunoSEQ multiplex PCR, and its TCRdb copy is limited to in-frame clones, with some not included. That table furnishes V, J and clone size, whereas the DNA furnished D and trimming. The data hold 90,000 or so clones, with approximately 87% observed a single time. The sequencing sample was made of peripheral blood. The TCR originated in a human donor in a cohort sampled during active COVID-19.

CDR3 amino acids: CASSQGGGGNTEAFF. CDR3 sequence (DNA): TGTGCCAGCAGTCAGGGCGGGGGGGGAAACACTGAAGCTTTCTTT. The V and J genes are TRBV28 and TRBJ1-1; D is perhaps TRBD1 (5 bases). V lost 5 bases, J lost 2 bases, and 15 bases lay in between. This CDR3 comprises 15 residues. Germline V lookup: CDR1 MDHEN, CDR2 SYDVKM.